The entry below gives a single T cell receptor (beta chain) sequence along with its context. These data belong to a study of cytomegalovirus exposure and HLA in healthy donors. Study at large: An earlier analysis found some 120 million unique TCR beta sequences from about 190 million T cells.

PCR used 60 Vbeta primers and 13 Jbeta primers. Authors' data handling: Among the unique TCR beta chains that a later analysis counted, about 84 million in all, about 11 million were shared. Sequencing was performed with immunoSEQ multiplex PCR; in TCRdb, only in-frame clones are kept and a portion is missing. That table supplies the V and J calls and clone size; D and trimming were determined from the DNA. The table records roughly 200,000 clones, around 87% of them present only once. This CDR3 spans 15 amino acids. With V trimmed by 0 bases and J by 5 bases, 6 bases remained unmatched. The germline V gene has CDR1 SGHAT and CDR2 FQNNGV.

J is TRBJ1-2 and V is TRBV11-2; 7 nucleotides agree with TRBD1. The clonotype comes from a man younger than 40 in good health and CMV-seronegative. The source material was PBMCs. CDR3 amino acids: CASSLEPTGPYGYTF. The CDR3 region has the DNA TGTGCCAGCAGCTTAGAACCGACAGGGCCATATGGCTACACCTTC.